Listed below are T cell receptor beta chains from one sample, sequenced in a study of blood T cell repertoires in COVID-19. Method: immunoSEQ multiplex PCR; TCRdb's copy keeps in-frame clones and lacks some. This sample yields under 300,000 clones, of which around 85% are seen a single time; 11% belongs to the top ten. Material for sequencing was peripheral blood. Every receptor here comes from a woman in her seventies with acute or convalescent COVID-19. The CDR3 runs from the conserved cysteine through the conserved F or W. The D gene is left open where the match is weak. Clone sizes are given selectively: once, few, many, or a class where the clone is expanded.

j_gene: TRBJ1-1; v_gene: TRBV6-6; abundance: .; d_gene: .; CDR3aa: CASSYSIETEAFF; CDR3nt: TGTGCCAGCAGTTACTCGATTGAGACTGAAGCTTTCTTT
j_gene: TRBJ1-5; v_gene: TRBV7-8; abundance: .; d_gene: .; CDR3aa: CASSLVRGARPQHF; CDR3nt: TGTGCCAGCAGCTTAGTGCGGGGGGCGAGGCCCCAGCATTTT
j_gene: TRBJ2-7; v_gene: TRBV5-1; abundance: .; d_gene: .; CDR3aa: CASKDSGEQYF; CDR3nt: TGCGCCAGCAAGGACTCAGGCGAGCAGTACTTC
j_gene: TRBJ2-5; v_gene: TRBV2; abundance: .; d_gene: .; CDR3aa: CASSASNQETQYF; CDR3nt: TGTGCCAGCAGTGCGAGTAACCAAGAGACCCAGTACTTC
j_gene: TRBJ2-5; v_gene: TRBV2; abundance: few; d_gene: TRBD2; CDR3aa: CASSEARGTSGKETQYF; CDR3nt: TGTGCCAGCAGTGAAGCGCGGGGGACTAGCGGGAAAGAGACCCAGTACTTC
j_gene: TRBJ1-1; v_gene: TRBV23-1; abundance: few; d_gene: .; CDR3aa: CASSQGRGVTEAFF; CDR3nt: TGCGCCAGCAGTCAGGGCAGGGGAGTCACTGAAGCTTTCTTT
j_gene: TRBJ2-5; v_gene: TRBV10-3; abundance: .; d_gene: TRBD2; CDR3aa: CAISDGAGVQETQYF; CDR3nt: TGTGCCATCAGTGATGGCGCGGGAGTCCAAGAGACCCAGTACTTC
j_gene: TRBJ2-1; v_gene: TRBV6-5; abundance: .; d_gene: TRBD1; CDR3aa: CASNPTGVHNEQFF; CDR3nt: TGTGCCAGCAACCCGACAGGGGTGCACAATGAGCAGTTCTTC
j_gene: TRBJ2-5; v_gene: TRBV5-6; abundance: .; d_gene: TRBD2; CDR3aa: CASSLFLAGGTETQYF; CDR3nt: TGTGCCAGCAGCTTGTTCTTAGCGGGGGGAACAGAGACCCAGTACTTC
j_gene: TRBJ2-5; v_gene: TRBV6-1; abundance: .; d_gene: .; CDR3aa: CASSEMAGARTQYF; CDR3nt: TGTGCCAGCAGTGAAATGGCAGGGGCACGGACCCAGTACTTC
j_gene: TRBJ1-1; v_gene: TRBV5-1; abundance: once; d_gene: .; CDR3aa: CASSPRSAGTSSEAFF; CDR3nt: TGCGCCAGCAGCCCCCGTTCGGCCGGGACATCTTCTGAAGCTTTCTTT
j_gene: TRBJ1-1; v_gene: TRBV12-3/TRBV12-4; abundance: .; d_gene: .; CDR3aa: CASRLDSEAFF; CDR3nt: TGTGCCAGCAGGCTCGACAGTGAAGCTTTCTTT
j_gene: TRBJ1-2; v_gene: TRBV2; abundance: .; d_gene: .; CDR3aa: CARRERDMYGYTF; CDR3nt: TGTGCCAGAAGGGAAAGGGACATGTATGGCTACACCTTC
j_gene: TRBJ2-7; v_gene: TRBV10-3; abundance: .; d_gene: TRBD1; CDR3aa: CAIRDRDSYEQYF; CDR3nt: TGTGCCATCCGGGACAGGGATTCCTACGAGCAGTACTTC
j_gene: TRBJ2-1; v_gene: TRBV5-4; abundance: .; d_gene: .; CDR3aa: CASSEDYSSYNEQFF; CDR3nt: TGTGCCAGCAGCGAGGACTACAGCTCCTACAATGAGCAGTTCTTC
j_gene: TRBJ1-5; v_gene: TRBV3-1/TRBV3-2; abundance: .; d_gene: .; CDR3aa: CASSQDATGGPQHF; CDR3nt: TGTGCCAGCAGCCAAGATGCGACGGGTGGACCCCAGCATTTT
j_gene: TRBJ2-2; v_gene: TRBV6-5; abundance: .; d_gene: .; CDR3aa: CASDSGWANTGELFF; CDR3nt: TGTGCCAGCGATTCAGGGTGGGCGAACACCGGGGAGCTGTTTTTT
j_gene: TRBJ2-2; v_gene: TRBV7-9; abundance: .; d_gene: .; CDR3aa: CASTLTGYPGELFF; CDR3nt: TGTGCCAGCACCCTGACAGGTTACCCCGGGGAGCTGTTTTTT
j_gene: TRBJ2-1; v_gene: TRBV6-5; abundance: .; d_gene: .; CDR3aa: CASSSLREQFF; CDR3nt: TGTGCCAGCAGTAGTCTCAGAGAGCAGTTCTTC
j_gene: TRBJ2-1; v_gene: TRBV7-9; abundance: once; d_gene: TRBD2; CDR3aa: CASSWSGGAFNEQFF; CDR3nt: TGTGCCAGCAGCTGGAGCGGGGGGGCCTTCAATGAGCAGTTCTTC
j_gene: TRBJ1-2; v_gene: TRBV5-6; abundance: .; d_gene: .; CDR3aa: CASSPGGGLYGYTF; CDR3nt: TGTGCCAGCAGCCCGGGGGGCGGACTCTATGGCTACACCTTC
j_gene: TRBJ2-1; v_gene: TRBV19; abundance: few; d_gene: TRBD1; CDR3aa: CATQLGTGSHEQFF; CDR3nt: TGTGCCACCCAACTTGGGACAGGGAGCCATGAGCAGTTCTTC
j_gene: TRBJ1-1; v_gene: TRBV6-2/TRBV6-3; abundance: .; d_gene: .; CDR3aa: CASSSQGYTEAFF; CDR3nt: TGTGCCAGCAGCTCACAGGGCTACACTGAAGCTTTCTTT
j_gene: TRBJ2-2; v_gene: TRBV3-1/TRBV3-2; abundance: .; d_gene: TRBD2; CDR3aa: CASSQGSGGAHGELFF; CDR3nt: TGTGCCAGCAGCCAAGGTAGCGGGGGGGCCCACGGGGAGCTGTTTTTT
j_gene: TRBJ2-7; v_gene: TRBV4-1; abundance: few; d_gene: TRBD2; CDR3aa: CASSQSPTSGYEQYF; CDR3nt: TGCGCCAGCAGCCAATCCCCGACTAGCGGCTACGAGCAGTACTTC
j_gene: TRBJ2-2; v_gene: TRBV9; abundance: .; d_gene: .; CDR3aa: CASSSSPAGAGELFF; CDR3nt: TGTGCCAGCAGCTCCAGCCCCGCCGGGGCCGGGGAGCTGTTTTTT
j_gene: TRBJ1-1; v_gene: TRBV4-1; abundance: .; d_gene: .; CDR3aa: CASSSNAGNTEAFF; CDR3nt: TGCGCCAGCAGCTCTAACGCGGGGAACACTGAAGCTTTCTTT